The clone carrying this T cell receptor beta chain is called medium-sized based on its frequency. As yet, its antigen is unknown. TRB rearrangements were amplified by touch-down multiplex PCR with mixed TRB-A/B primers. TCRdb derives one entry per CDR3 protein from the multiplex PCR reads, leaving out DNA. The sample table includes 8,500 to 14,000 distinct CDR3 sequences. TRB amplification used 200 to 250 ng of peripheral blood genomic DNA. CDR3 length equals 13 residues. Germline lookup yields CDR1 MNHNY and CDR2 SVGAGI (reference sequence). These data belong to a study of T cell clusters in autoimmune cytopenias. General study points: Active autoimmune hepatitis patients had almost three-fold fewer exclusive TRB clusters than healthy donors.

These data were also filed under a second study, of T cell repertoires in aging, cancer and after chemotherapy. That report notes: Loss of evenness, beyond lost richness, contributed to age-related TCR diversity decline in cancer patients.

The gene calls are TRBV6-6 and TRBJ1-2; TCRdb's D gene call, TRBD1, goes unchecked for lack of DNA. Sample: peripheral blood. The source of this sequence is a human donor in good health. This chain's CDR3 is CASSPQGNYGYTF.